A single sample is the source of the 20 T cell receptor beta chains below, sequenced in a study of cytomegalovirus exposure and HLA in healthy donors. In the PCR, 60 Vbeta and 13 Jbeta primers were used. Generated by immunoSEQ multiplex PCR, the TCRdb table keeps only in-frame clones and is missing some. This sample has 150,000 to 160,000 clones, with approximately 85% found just once. Sequencing used PBMCs. These receptor sequences come from a woman aged 18-29 years in good health and CMV-seronegative.

The V and J genes are TRBV7-9 and TRBJ1-4, with D possibly TRBD1 on 5 matching bases. V lost 4 bases to trimming and J lost 0 bases, with 12 bases between them. Germline CDR1 and CDR2: SEHNR and FQNEAQ (reference sequence). The CDR3 extends over 16 amino acids. The CDR3 DNA follows: TGTGCCAGCAGCTCCCCCCGGGGGGCAACTAATGAAAAACTGTTTTTT. Amino acids: CASSSPRGATNEKLFF.

This rearrangement joins TRBV30 to TRBJ2-7, with TRBD2 as a possible D gene (6 bases). CDR1 and CDR2 from the germline V gene are GTSNPN and SVGIG (reference sequence). V lost 3 bases and J lost 2, with 17 bases in between. This CDR3 is built from 15 residues. The CDR3: CAWSPTGTSTYEQYF. The CDR3 bases are TGTGCCTGGAGCCCAACGGGGACTTCTACCTACGAGCAGTACTTC.

CDR3 DNA sequence: TGTGCCAGCAGCTCCACAGGGGCGGGGGAGCAGTACTTC. The encoded protein is CASSSTGAGEQYF. The chain is built from TRBV7-2 and TRBJ2-7, with D perhaps TRBD1 (7 bases). The CDR3 is 13 residues long. From germline, CDR1 is SGHTA and CDR2 FQGNSA. V gave up 4 bases and J gave up 7 bases, with 14 bases separating them.

The CDR3: CASSPPGLVSREQFF. The DNA for the CDR3 is TGTGCCAGCAGCCCGCCGGGACTAGTGTCCCGTGAGCAGTTCTTC. The chain recombines TRBV7-8 with TRBJ2-1; 8 bases agree with TRBD2. Trimming at V came to 5 bases and at J to 9 bases, leaving 12 bases not matched to a gene. The CDR3 runs to 15 residues. Germline V lookup: CDR1 SGHVS, CDR2 FQNEAQ.

V gene TRBV30 combines with J gene TRBJ1-2, with TRBD1 identical over 7 bases. Per the germline V gene, CDR1 is GTSNPN and CDR2 is SVGIG (reference sequence). Trimming at V came to 0 bases and at J to 4 bases, leaving 2 bases not matched to a gene. The CDR3 is 13 amino acids. The CDR3 is CAWSVYRGYGYTF. The DNA for the CDR3 is TGTGCCTGGAGTGTTTACAGGGGCTATGGCTACACCTTC.

The V and J genes are TRBV7-9 and TRBJ2-5, with D tentatively TRBD2 (6 bases). With 4 bases removed from V and 2 bases from J, the gap between germline ends came to 14 bases. Germline V lookup: CDR1 SEHNR, CDR2 FQNEAQ (reference sequence). The CDR3 consists of 15 residues. The CDR3 DNA reads TGTGCCAGCAGCTCGTACCGGGGGAAACAAGAGACCCAGTACTTC. Translated, it gives CASSSYRGKQETQYF.

The chain couples TRBV7-2 to TRBJ2-1, with D maybe TRBD2 (5 bases). The V end was cut by 7 bases, the J end by 8 bases, with 21 bases between. Germline V gene sequence: CDR1 SGHTA, CDR2 FQGNSA. The CDR3 extends over 15 amino acids. CDR3 nucleotide sequence: TGTGCCAGCATCCCGAGCGGTCTAGCCGTATATGAGCAGTTCTTC. Translated, it gives CASIPSGLAVYEQFF.

CDR3 DNA: TGTGCCAGCAGTTACTCTAGCTCCACAGATACGCAGTATTTT. It encodes CASSYSSSTDTQYF. The rearrangement joins TRBV6-6 to TRBJ2-3, with unresolved D. Germline V gives CDR1 MNHNY, CDR2 SVGAGI (reference sequence). Trimming removed 0 bases from V and 2 bases from J, with 6 bases in between. This CDR3 has 14 residues.

The chain uses TRBV30 and TRBJ2-7; TRBD1 aligns across 7 bases. After removal of 5 bases from V and 7 bases from J, the junction contained 14 bases not matched to a gene. Germline CDR1 is GTSNPN and CDR2 is SVGIG (reference sequence). The CDR3 is 14 amino acids. CDR3 in DNA: TGTGCCTGGGCGGAGACAGGGAGCATAGGGGAGCAGTACTTC. Amino acids: CAWAETGSIGEQYF.

The chain joins TRBV7-2 to TRBJ2-7, with D maybe TRBD1 (6 bases). The CDR3 runs 15 residues. Trimming shortened V by 5 bases and J by 0 bases, and 14 bases separated the two germline ends. Germline assignment: CDR1 SGHTA and CDR2 FQGNSA. The CDR3, as DNA: TGTGCCAGCAGCCAGGGGAGCGGAAGCTCCTACGAGCAGTACTTC. Protein: CASSQGSGSSYEQYF.

The chain is built from TRBV7-2 and TRBJ2-2, with TRBD1 matching over 7 bases. The CDR3 spans 18 residues. Germline CDR1 SGHTA, CDR2 FQGNSA. The V and J ends lost 5 bases and 4 bases, in that order; junction bases with no gene match: 16. CDR3 protein: CASSPRRGGLKGTGELFF. The CDR3 coding sequence is TGTGCCAGCAGCCCTAGGAGAGGGGGCTTAAAAGGCACCGGGGAGCTGTTTTTT.

The chain recombines TRBV11-3 with TRBJ2-7; 7 bases map to TRBD2. V gave up 1 base and J gave up 9 bases; unmatched junction bases: 3. The CDR3 spans 12 residues. CDR1 is SGHNT and CDR2 is YENEEA in the germline V gene. As DNA, the CDR3 is TGTGCCAGCAGCTTAGCTAGCGGTCTGCAGTACTTC. Translated: CASSLASGLQYF. The full variable domain, completed using reference TRBV11-3 and TRBJ2-7, is EAGVVQSPRYKIIEKKQPVAFWCNPISGHNTLYWYLQNLGQGPELLIRYENEEAVDDSQLPKDRFSAERLKGVDSTLKIQPAELGDSAVYLCASSLASGLQYFGPGTRLTVT.

The chain links TRBV7-9 to TRBJ2-6; D not certain. The ends were cut back, 8 bases at V and 6 bases at J, with 14 bases in the middle. The germline CDR1 and CDR2 sequences are SEHNR and FQNEAQ (reference sequence). This CDR3 is 14 amino acids long. The CDR3 DNA sequence: TGTGCCAGCCCCAGCGAGGAAAAGGCCAACGTCCTGACTTTC. Protein: CASPSEEKANVLTF.

The table lists this clone with a count of one. The chain links TRBV7-2 to TRBJ1-5; maybe TRBD1 (6 bases). The CDR3 totals 14 residues. V was pared by 5 bases and J by 7 bases, with 15 bases between. Germline V lookup: CDR1 SGHTA, CDR2 FQGNSA. This CDR3 is CASSPGGAWQPQHF. In DNA form, the CDR3 reads TGTGCCAGCAGCCCGGGGGGGGCTTGGCAGCCCCAGCATTTT.

This chain joins TRBV6-5 and TRBJ2-7; D possibly corresponds to TRBD1 (6 bases). Looked up from germline, CDR1 is MNHEY and CDR2 is SVGAGI. Trimming took 5 bases from V and 2 from J, leaving 13 bases between them. The CDR3 consists of 14 residues. CDR3 region: CASSGGEGAYEQYF. CDR3 DNA sequence: TGTGCCAGCAGTGGCGGCGAGGGGGCCTACGAGCAGTACTTC.

The chain recombines TRBV10-3 with TRBJ2-7; 7 bases are shared with TRBD2. Trimming cost V 10 bases and J 2 bases; bases outside gene matches: 8. The CDR3 runs to 13 residues. Per germline, CDR1 ENHRY and CDR2 SYGVKD. CDR3 amino acids: CATRGGTTYEQYF. The DNA for the CDR3 is TGTGCCACCCGGGGAGGGACGACCTACGAGCAGTACTTC.

The chain combines TRBV29-1 with TRBJ1-3; 7 bases are a match to TRBD1. CDR1 SQVTM and CDR2 ANQGSEA come from the germline V gene. V trimming: 6 bases; J trimming: 2 bases; junction bases outside the gene matches: 4. The CDR3 is made up of 13 amino acids. The DNA for the CDR3 is TGCAGCGTAGGGCAGGGGGCTGGAAACACCATATATTTT. It yields the protein CSVGQGAGNTIYF.

This clone was counted a single time. V gene TRBV7-9 combines with J gene TRBJ1-5; TRBD1 matches 7 bases. Germline CDR1 and CDR2: SEHNR and FQNEAQ (reference sequence). The V segment lost 5 bases and the J segment 7 bases; nucleotides outside the gene matches: 5. The CDR3 contains 13 residues. CDR3 coding DNA: TGTGCCAGCAGCGCCCCAGGGGGGCAGCCCCAGCATTTT. Its translation is CASSAPGGQPQHF.

The chain employs TRBV4-1 and TRBJ1-2; 10 nucleotides line up with TRBD1. Germline V CDR1 and CDR2: MGHRA, YSYEKL. CDR3 length equals 14 residues. With V trimmed by 1 base and J by 7 bases, 3 bases remained unmatched. This CDR3 is CASSQADRGSGYTF. The CDR3 DNA reads as TGCGCCAGCAGCCAAGCGGACAGGGGGTCTGGCTACACCTTC.

This clone is a singleton in its sample. The rearrangement joins TRBV2 to TRBJ1-5, with a weak D call TRBD1 (6 bases). Germline values: CDR1 SNHLY, CDR2 FYNNEI. This CDR3 is built from 14 residues. Trimming removed 6 bases from V and 0 bases from J, with 9 bases in between. The CDR3 sequence: CASSGQYSNQPQHF. The CDR3, as DNA: TGTGCCAGCAGCGGACAGTATAGCAATCAGCCCCAGCATTTT. Using reference TRBV2 and TRBJ1-5 for the parts outside the CDR3, the full variable domain is EPEVTQTPSHQVTQMGQEVILRCVPISNHLYFYWYRQILGQKVEFLVSFYNNEISEKSEIFDDQFSVERPDGSNFTLKIRSTKLEDSAMYFCASSGQYSNQPQHFGDGTRLSIL.